The T cell receptor (beta chain) described here comes from a study of TIL therapy for anti-PD-1-resistant metastatic lung cancer. As for time point: pre-treatment sample, taken before nivolumab and TIL therapy. The tumor samples were excised metastases, mostly pleural nodules or supraclavicular lymph nodes. The libraries were made with immunoSEQ v3. Assay used: immunoSEQ multiplex PCR; TCRdb lists only in-frame clones, some missing. Among about 95,000 clones listed, roughly two thirds were seen once. The CDR3 extends over 15 amino acids. The germline CDR1 and CDR2 sequences are DFQATT and SNEGSKA (reference sequence). The ends were cut back, 3 bases at V and 4 bases at J, with 16 bases in the middle.

V is TRBV20-1 and J is TRBJ2-1; D is undetermined. The sequencing used tumor tissue, collected at baseline. The sequence was collected from a person aged 25-80 years with non-small cell lung cancer. CDR3 protein: CSASWSQDLYNEQFF. The CDR3 region has the DNA TGCAGTGCTAGTTGGTCGCAGGATTTATACAATGAGCAGTTCTTC.